This TCR beta chain was sequenced during a study of radiotherapy plus CTLA-4 blockade in lung cancer. Profiling relied on immunoSEQ multiplex PCR, and the TCRdb table lists in-frame clones only, not all of them. The sample shows about 62,000 clones, around 76% of them seen only once. The V segment lost 0 bases and the J segment 7 bases; nucleotides outside the gene matches: 7. The germline CDR1 and CDR2 sequences are MNHEY and SMNVEV (reference sequence). The CDR3 spans 16 residues. The chain has TRBV27 and TRBJ2-1, with TRBD2 identical over 9 bases. The source is a human donor with non-small cell lung cancer who had a complete response to radiotherapy plus ipilimumab. This specimen was peripheral blood, taken from a patient treated with radiotherapy plus ipilimumab. The CDR3 protein is CASSLSGTSPSNEQFF. The CDR3, as DNA: TGTGCCAGCAGTTTATCAGGGACTAGCCCGTCAAATGAGCAGTTCTTC.